The 9 T cell receptor beta chains listed next were all sequenced from one sample in a study of T cell responses to AZD1222 COVID-19 vaccine (dated by TCRdb to the early 2020s). Library creation used the immunoSEQ multiplex PCR assay. This is the immuneACCESS table as TCRdb keeps it, with only in-frame sequences that have V and J called. A part of the clones is gone; compared with another copy, unresolved V genes explain less than half, and the rest is unexplained. This sample holds over 85,000 clones; less than 90% were observed only once. Jointly, the top ten make up roughly 1.6% of the sample. What this sample's time point label stands for: baseline before first vaccination. Here the sequenced sample was peripheral blood, taken on day 0 of AZD1222 vaccination. These receptors originate from an adult in good health.

The V and J genes are TRBV30 and TRBJ2-3, with 11 bases fitting TRBD2. The junction had 6 bases not matched to a gene; V was cut back by 4 bases and J by 3 bases. CDR3 length equals 15 residues. Germline V gives CDR1 GTSNPN, CDR2 SVGIG (reference sequence). The CDR3 sequence: CAWNLLAGVTDTQYF. The CDR3 nucleotides are TGTGCCTGGAACTTACTAGCGGGAGTAACAGATACGCAGTATTTT.

A word on this clone: This same CDR3 is encoded by further DNA sequences in the sample. The chain combines TRBV3-1 (or the pseudogene TRBV3-2) with TRBJ1-6; D gene ambiguous. The germline CDR1 and CDR2 sequences are LGHDT and YNNKEL (reference sequence). The germline V and J ends were trimmed by 3 bases and 8 bases, with 8 bases remaining between them. This CDR3 contains 13 residues. The chain's CDR3 is CASSQGRHSPLHF. The CDR3 DNA sequence: TGTGCCAGCAGCCAGGGAAGGCATTCACCCCTCCACTTT.

The chain has TRBV4-1 and TRBJ2-7; tentative D call: TRBD1 (6 bases). There are 14 residues in the CDR3. V lost 1 base to trimming and J lost 3 bases, with 10 bases between them. Per the germline V gene, CDR1 is MGHRA and CDR2 is YSYEKL. The CDR3 DNA follows: TGCGCCAGCAGCCAAGTACAGGGTGTCTACGAGCAGTACTTC. It codes for CASSQVQGVYEQYF.

The chain employs TRBV4-1 and TRBJ2-3; 9 bases match TRBD1. Germline lookup yields CDR1 MGHRA and CDR2 YSYEKL. With 3 bases clipped from V and 3 bases from J, the junction kept 1 base outside the gene matches. The length of the CDR3 is 14 residues. The chain's CDR3 is CASSQDRGTDTQYF. CDR3 DNA: TGCGCCAGCAGCCAGGACAGGGGAACAGATACGCAGTATTTT.

The genes are TRBV27 and TRBJ1-4, with 8 nucleotides matching TRBD1. The J segment lost 8 bases and the V segment lost 6 bases, leaving 8 bases of the junction unmatched. Germline lookup yields CDR1 MNHEY and CDR2 SMNVEV (reference sequence). The CDR3 loop spans 14 amino acids. The CDR3 DNA is TGTGCCAGCAGCCCTAGGACAGGGCGCGAAAAACTGTTTTTT. It encodes CASSPRTGREKLFF. Full variable domain (rest looked up from reference TRBV27 and TRBJ1-4): EAQVTQNPRYLITVTGKKLTVTCSQNMNHEYMSWYRQDPGLGLRQIYYSMNVEVTDKGDVPEGYKVSRKEKRNFPLILESPSPNQTSLYFCASSPRTGREKLFFGSGTQLSVL.

The chain employs TRBV7-2 and TRBJ1-5; D unclear. Per the germline V gene, CDR1 is SGHTA and CDR2 is FQGNSA. Trimming removed 4 bases from V and 7 bases from J, with 8 bases in between. The CDR3 contains 12 residues. CDR3 DNA: TGTGCCAGCAGCTGGTCGGGGCAGCCCCAGCATTTT. Encoded protein: CASSWSGQPQHF.

The chain combines TRBV5-4 with TRBJ1-1, with D possibly matching TRBD1 (5 bases). Per the germline V gene, CDR1 is SGHNT and CDR2 is YYREEE (reference sequence). CDR3 length equals 17 residues. V was trimmed by 6 bases and J by 0 bases, leaving 21 bases between them. The CDR3 DNA follows: TGTGCCAGCACCCCACAGGCTAATGTTCCTATGAACACTGAAGCTTTCTTT. Translated, it gives CASTPQANVPMNTEAFF.

The genes are TRBV30 and TRBJ1-6, with a tentative D call TRBD1 (5 bases). Germline CDR1 is GTSNPN and CDR2 is SVGIG (reference sequence). The CDR3 runs to 14 residues. The V gene lost 5 bases and the J gene lost 0 bases, with 8 bases spanning the gap. CDR3 loop: CAWRGGSYNSPLHF. The CDR3 DNA follows: TGTGCCTGGCGGGGGGGCTCCTATAATTCACCCCTCCACTTT. The full variable domain, in which reference TRBV30 and TRBJ1-6 provide the parts outside the CDR3, is SQTIHQWPATLVQPVGSPLSLECTVEGTSNPNLYWYRQAAGRGLQLLFYSVGIGQISSEVPQNLSASRPQDRQFILSSKKLLLSDSGFYLCAWRGGSYNSPLHFGNGTRLTVT.

The J gene is TRBJ2-1, the V gene TRBV7-2; no reliable D call. The V end lost 1 base, the J end lost 7 bases, and 8 bases lay between the germline ends. The CDR3 sequence is 13 residues long. Germline V gene data show CDR1 as SGHTA and CDR2 as FQGNSA. The CDR3 nucleotides are TGTGCCAGCAGCTTAGTAGGGCGGAATGAGCAGTTCTTC. Amino acid sequence: CASSLVGRNEQFF.